A selection of T cell receptor beta chains follows, all from one sample in a study of control samples from healthy donors and cancer patients. Some clones are missing from TCRdb's copy, which holds only in-frame ones; the method was immunoSEQ multiplex PCR. The sample gives approximately 140,000 clones, approximately 89% of which show up once; about 7.9% is in the top ten. The material sequenced was PBMCs. These TCRs come from a man between 50 and 59 years old with head and neck cancer. Both conserved end residues are part of each CDR3. A D gene is named only where the DNA matches it firmly. A row's size may be missing; if present it is once, few, many or a size class.

TRBJ2-1 | TRBD2 | - | TRBV9 | TGTGCCAGCAGCCCCCTTAGCGGGAGGTTCGATGAGCAGTTCTTC | CASSPLSGRFDEQFF
TRBJ2-7 | - | - | TRBV6-5 | TGTGCCACCCGGTGGGGTAACGAGCAGTACTTC | CATRWGNEQYF
TRBJ1-2 | - | - | TRBV10-3 | TGTGCCATCAGCGGACAGTATGGCTACACCTTC | CAISGQYGYTF
TRBJ1-1 | - | few | TRBV7-9 | TGTGCCAGCAGCTTAGAGGGAGGGGTGGATGAAGCTTTCTTT | CASSLEGGVDEAFF
TRBJ1-1 | - | - | TRBV11-1 | TGTGCCAGCAGCCCCGGGAGAAGCTACACTGAAGCTTTCTTT | CASSPGRSYTEAFF
TRBJ2-1 | TRBD1 | - | TRBV7-9 | TGTGCCAGCAGCCTCGGGACAGGGGGCGGTGAGCAGTTCTTC | CASSLGTGGGEQFF
TRBJ2-7 | TRBD1 | - | TRBV5-1 | TGCGCCAGCGCACCGGGAAAACAGGGGGGTACCTATTCCTACGAGCAGTACTTC | CASAPGKQGGTYSYEQYF
TRBJ2-3 | TRBD1 | - | TRBV19 | TGTGCCAGTAGTGCTTACAGGGGGAGCTTCACAGATACGCAGTATTTT | CASSAYRGSFTDTQYF
TRBJ2-7 | - | - | TRBV27 | TGTGCCAGCAGCCTAGGCCCATCCCCTGAGCAGTACTTC | CASSLGPSPEQYF
TRBJ2-1 | - | few | TRBV25-1 | TGTGCCAGCAGTGGGCGGCCGGTGGCAGGGAACTACAATGAGCAGTTCTTC | CASSGRPVAGNYNEQFF
TRBJ2-1 | TRBD2 | - | TRBV7-9 | TGTGCCAGCAGCTTAGTTTTTGGGACTAGTCACGATGAGCAGTTCTTC | CASSLVFGTSHDEQFF
TRBJ2-7 | - | - | TRBV9 | TGTGCCAGCAGCCCCTTTGACCGGTCGGACTACGAGCAGTACTTC | CASSPFDRSDYEQYF
TRBJ2-1 | TRBD2 | - | TRBV10-3 | TGTGCCATCAGGGACGGACTAGCGGGAGATGAGCAGTTCTTC | CAIRDGLAGDEQFF
TRBJ2-5 | TRBD1 | - | TRBV28 | TGTGCCAGCAGTCCGGGACAGGGGGTTGGGGAGACCCAGTACTTC | CASSPGQGVGETQYF
TRBJ1-4 | - | few | TRBV24-1 | TGTGCCACCAGTGATTCAGAAAAACTGTTTTTT | CATSDSEKLFF
TRBJ2-3 | TRBD1 | - | TRBV6-5 | TGTGCCAGCAATATACCGGGACAGGCCACAGATACGCAGTATTTT | CASNIPGQATDTQYF
TRBJ2-1 | TRBD1 | - | TRBV5-6 | TGTGCCAGCAGCCCGGCCGGGACAGGGCACAATGAGCAGTTCTTC | CASSPAGTGHNEQFF
TRBJ2-7 | - | once | TRBV21-1 | TGTGCCAGCAGCACGGGCGGTCCCTACGAGCAGTACTTC | CASSTGGPYEQYF
TRBJ2-1 | TRBD2 | - | TRBV19 | TGTGCCAGTAACCTCCTCTCTCGAGTGACTAGCTGGAGCTCCTACAATGAGCAGTTCTTC | CASNLLSRVTSWSSYNEQFF
TRBJ2-3 | - | - | TRBV28 | TGTGCCAGCAGTTTAGGCGGGTACACAGATACGCAGTATTTT | CASSLGGYTDTQYF
TRBJ2-1 | - | - | TRBV7-9 | TGTGCCAGCAGCTCGGGAGCCTACAATGAGCAGTTCTTC | CASSSGAYNEQFF
TRBJ2-5 | - | - | TRBV5-6 | TGTGCCAGCAGCTTTCAAGAGACCCAGTACTTC | CASSFQETQYF
TRBJ2-3 | - | once | TRBV2 | TGTGCCACCGGGACTTCTACACTCACAGATACGCAGTATTTT | CATGTSTLTDTQYF
TRBJ2-5 | TRBD1 | - | TRBV7-8 | TGTGCCAGCAGCCCCGGACAGGGGGAGACCCAGTACTTC | CASSPGQGETQYF
TRBJ1-5 | - | - | TRBV12-3/TRBV12-4 | TGTGCCAGCAGTTTGTCCGGGATTCAGCCCCAGCATTTT | CASSLSGIQPQHF
TRBJ2-1 | TRBD2 | - | TRBV9 | TGTGCCAGCAGCGTAGGCTTCCTAGCGGGAGGCTCCTACAATGAGCAGTTCTTC | CASSVGFLAGGSYNEQFF
TRBJ2-1 | TRBD2 | - | TRBV9 | TGTGCCAGCAGCACCGCTAGCGGGATGGGTGGGGGGCAGTTCTTC | CASSTASGMGGGQFF
TRBJ2-5 | - | - | TRBV7-2 | TGTGCCAGCAGCTACCGGGGAGACCCACAAGAGACCCAGTACTTC | CASSYRGDPQETQYF
TRBJ2-1 | TRBD2 | - | TRBV7-2 | TGTGCCAGCAGCTTACTAGCGGGGGGATACAATGAGCAGTTCTTC | CASSLLAGGYNEQFF
TRBJ1-5 | - | few | TRBV7-2 | TGTGCCAGCAGCTTAGCGAGGAGTAATCAGCCCCAGCATTTT | CASSLARSNQPQHF
TRBJ2-1 | - | - | TRBV28 | TGTGCCAGCGTGGGGGGCAGCCCCTACAATGAGCAGTTCTTC | CASVGGSPYNEQFF
TRBJ2-4 | - | - | TRBV3-1/TRBV3-2 | TGTGCCAGCAGCCAAGACCCTTCTCTCAAAAACATTCAGTACTTC | CASSQDPSLKNIQYF
TRBJ2-7 | - | - | TRBV7-9 | TGTGCCAGCAGCTGGGGGACTTCATCACAGTACTTC | CASSWGTSSQYF
TRBJ2-5 | - | once | TRBV28 | TGTGCCACGCGGCGGGATGGGGCCCCGGGGGAGACCCAGTACTTC | CATRRDGAPGETQYF
TRBJ2-3 | TRBD1 | - | TRBV30 | TGTGCCTGGAGGGAAACAGGGGCGGCAGATACGCAGTATTTT | CAWRETGAADTQYF